This TCR beta chain was captured by sequencing in a study of technical replicates of blood from several donors. Sequenced by immunoSEQ multiplex PCR; TCRdb stores in-frame clones only, minus some. The sample has about 94,000 clones; under 97% are singletons. Trimming took 6 bases from V and 10 from J; bases not matched to a gene: 10. From germline, CDR1 is SGHVS and CDR2 FQNEAQ. This CDR3 has 14 residues. Specimen: T cells isolated from PBMCs. The TCR sequence derives from a human donor in good health. The J gene is TRBJ1-4, the V gene TRBV7-8, with TRBD1 matching over 8 bases. CDR3 residues: CASRSVRGQRKLFF. In nucleotides, the CDR3 is TGTGCCAGCAGAAGCGTCAGGGGGCAAAGAAAACTGTTTTTT.